The next 21 T cell receptor beta chains were all read from a single sample in a study of cytomegalovirus exposure and HLA in healthy donors. It was with 60 Vbeta and 13 Jbeta primers that the PCR ran. Profiling relied on immunoSEQ multiplex PCR, and the TCRdb table lists in-frame clones only, not all of them. The sample comprises about 160,000 clones, around four fifths of which are singletons, and about 3.8% rests with the top ten. The sample taken for sequencing was PBMCs. These TCRs come from a man in his fifties in good health and CMV-seropositive.

This chain links TRBV5-1 with TRBJ2-3; 16 positions match TRBD2. This CDR3 has 20 residues. The V gene's germline CDR1 is SGHRS and CDR2 YFSETQ. V shed 4 bases, J shed 3 bases, and the junction held 14 bases outside the gene matches. The CDR3 DNA reads as TGCGCCAGCAGCGCTTCCGGGACTAGCGGGAGGGCCTTCGGAACAGATACGCAGTATTTT. Amino acid sequence: CASSASGTSGRAFGTDTQYF. The variable domain in full, completed from reference TRBV5-1 and TRBJ2-3, reads KAGVTQTPRYLIKTRGQQVTLSCSPISGHRSVSWYQQTPGQGLQFLFEYFSETQRNKGNFPGRFSGRQFSNSRSEMNVSTLELGDSALYLCASSASGTSGRAFGTDTQYFGPGTRLTVL.

In DNA form, the CDR3 reads TGTGCCAGCAGCTTGACTCCACGCCTCTCTGGGGCCAACGTCCTGACTTTC. Translated, it gives CASSLTPRLSGANVLTF. The V call is TRBV7-9, the J call TRBJ2-6; D gene uncertain. The V gene lost 3 bases and the J gene lost 0 bases, with 12 bases spanning the gap. Germline CDR1 SEHNR, CDR2 FQNEAQ (reference sequence). CDR3 length equals 17 residues.

This chain connects TRBV6-1 to TRBJ1-1, with 9 bases fitting TRBD1. The junction had 7 bases not matched to a gene; V was cut back by 6 bases and J by 11 bases. CDR1 and CDR2 from the germline V gene are MNHNS and SASEGT. The length of the CDR3 is 12 residues. The CDR3 spells CASSKPGQGAFF. The CDR3, as DNA: TGTGCCAGCAGCAAACCGGGACAGGGCGCTTTCTTT.

This chain links TRBV7-3 with TRBJ2-3, with 8 bases matching TRBD2. The CDR3 totals 15 residues. J gave up 2 bases and V 2 bases, and 3 bases lay outside the gene matches. Germline lookup yields CDR1 SGHTA and CDR2 FQGTGA. CDR3 bases: TGTGCCAGCAGCTTACGGGGGGGTAACACAGATACGCAGTATTTT. This gives the protein CASSLRGGNTDTQYF. The variable domain in full, completed from reference TRBV7-3 and TRBJ2-3, reads GAGVSQTPSNKVTEKGKYVELRCDPISGHTALYWYRQSLGQGPEFLIYFQGTGAADDSGLPNDRFFAVRPEGSVSTLKIQRTERGDSAVYLCASSLRGGNTDTQYFGPGTRLTVL.

The J gene is TRBJ1-2, the V gene TRBV5-3; TRBD1 matches at 7 bases. TRBV5-3 is an ORF for which the function is uncertain. After removal of 1 base from V and 5 bases from J, the junction contained 2 bases not matched to a gene. This CDR3 contains 13 residues. CDR3 sequence reads: CARSLTGVYGYTF. The CDR3 DNA follows: TGTGCCAGAAGCTTGACAGGGGTTTATGGCTACACCTTC.

A few counts support this clone. V is TRBV7-9 and J is TRBJ1-2; weak D call: TRBD1 (5 bases). V was shortened by 5 bases and J by 4 bases, with 14 bases between the two germline ends. The CDR3 runs to 14 residues. From germline, CDR1 is SEHNR and CDR2 FQNEAQ (reference sequence). CDR3 residues: CASSPVGGGYGYTF. CDR3 DNA: TGTGCCAGCAGCCCTGTCGGCGGGGGCTATGGCTACACCTTC.

The chain's CDR3 is CASSDLTQYF. The CDR3 bases are TGTGCCAGCAGTGACCTCACGCAGTATTTT. J is TRBJ2-3 and V is TRBV2; no definite D call. Germline V gives CDR1 SNHLY, CDR2 FYNNEI. The length of the CDR3 is 10 residues. V was clipped by 3 bases and J by 9 bases, with 4 bases between them. Looking up the rest from reference TRBV2 and TRBJ2-3 gives the full variable domain: EPEVTQTPSHQVTQMGQEVILRCVPISNHLYFYWYRQILGQKVEFLVSFYNNEISEKSEIFDDQFSVERPDGSNFTLKIRSTKLEDSAMYFCASSDLTQYFGPGTRLTVL.

J is TRBJ2-7 and V is TRBV6-5; 7 bases agree with TRBD1. Germline CDR1 is MNHEY and CDR2 is SVGAGI. V dropped 6 bases and J dropped 4; count of bases not matched to a gene: 9. This CDR3 has 14 residues. CDR3 sequence (DNA): TGTGCCAGCAGGTTCCACCGACAGGGTTACGAGCAGTACTTC. It translates to CASRFHRQGYEQYF.

The chain recombines TRBV2 with TRBJ2-5, with unresolved D. V dropped 4 bases and J dropped 3 bases, with 12 bases sitting between them. Germline V gene sequence: CDR1 SNHLY, CDR2 FYNNEI. This CDR3 is 14 amino acids long. The CDR3 DNA reads TGTGCCAGCAGTGTTGGGCGTGTAAAAGAGACCCAGTACTTC. It specifies CASSVGRVKETQYF.

V and J are TRBV15 and TRBJ2-5; TRBD2 aligns across 7 bases. This CDR3 contains 14 residues. Germline V gene data show CDR1 as LNHNV and CDR2 as YYDKDF (reference sequence). Trimming cost V 5 bases and J 4 bases; bases outside gene matches: 7. The chain's CDR3 is CATSFPGLGETQYF. CDR3 coding DNA: TGTGCCACCAGCTTCCCCGGACTAGGAGAGACCCAGTACTTC.

The J gene is TRBJ1-2, the V gene TRBV6-1; 8 bases agree with TRBD1. The CDR3 is made up of 17 amino acids. The V gene end was trimmed by 0 bases and the J gene end by 7 bases; junction bases not matched to a gene: 13. CDR1 MNHNS and CDR2 SASEGT come from the germline V gene. CDR3 nucleotides: TGTGCCAGCAGTGAAGCTGGGGGACAGGCCTTTCTGGGTGGCTACACCTTC. This sequence encodes CASSEAGGQAFLGGYTF.

This chain uses TRBV4-1 with TRBJ1-1; the match to TRBD1 covers 8 bases. The V gene's germline CDR1 is MGHRA and CDR2 YSYEKL. The CDR3 is 16 amino acids. Germline trimming cut 1 base from V and 4 bases from J; bases unmatched to any gene: 8. The CDR3 reads CASSQVSGTGGTEAFF. CDR3 bases: TGCGCCAGCAGCCAAGTGTCGGGGACAGGAGGCACTGAAGCTTTCTTT.

Details on this clone: The junction differs from germline at one of its ends, possibly a read error. The V gene is TRBV7-7, the J gene TRBJ1-4, with D unresolved. Germline assignment: CDR1 SSHAT and CDR2 FNYEAQ (reference sequence). This CDR3 region has 14 residues. The CDR3 DNA is TGTGCTAGCAGCTTGAGTGGTGGCGGTGAAAAACTGTTTTTT. Protein sequence: CASSLSGGGEKLFF.

This clone was seen only a few times. The chain uses TRBV2 and TRBJ1-5; 7 bases are a match to TRBD1. Germline CDR1 is SNHLY and CDR2 is FYNNEI. The CDR3 length is 15 residues. V was pared by 5 bases and J by 3 bases, with 7 bases of the junction left unmatched. The CDR3 DNA is TGTGCCAGCAGTATTCAGGGGGATGCCAATCAGCCCCAGCATTTT. Protein sequence: CASSIQGDANQPQHF.

The chain couples TRBV11-3 to TRBJ2-1, with TRBD2 matching 11 bases. Trimming at V came to 5 bases and at J to 3 bases, leaving 3 bases not matched to a gene. The CDR3 consists of 15 residues. In germline, CDR1 is SGHNT, CDR2 YENEEA. The CDR3 sequence is CASSQLAGDYNEQFF. The CDR3 region has the DNA TGTGCCAGCAGCCAACTAGCGGGAGACTACAATGAGCAGTTCTTC.

This clone was seen just once. This chain connects TRBV5-4 to TRBJ2-1; 9 bases fit TRBD2. Trimming at V came to 4 bases and at J to 5 bases, leaving 7 bases not matched to a gene. Looked up from germline, CDR1 is SGHNT and CDR2 is YYREEE (reference sequence). The CDR3 contains 15 residues. The CDR3 nucleotides are TGTGCCAGCAGCCCCGGGACTAGCAGTAACAATGAGCAGTTCTTC. This sequence encodes CASSPGTSSNNEQFF.

The rearrangement links TRBV5-1 to TRBJ2-2; D perhaps matches TRBD2 (6 bases). The CDR3 sequence is 15 residues long. V was pared by 0 bases and J by 5 bases, with 11 bases between. From germline, CDR1 is SGHRS and CDR2 YFSETQ. This chain's CDR3 is CASSLGLEGTGELFF. As DNA, the CDR3 is TGCGCCAGCAGCTTGGGACTAGAGGGAACCGGGGAGCTGTTTTTT.

This clone appeared once. The J gene is TRBJ2-1, the V gene TRBV7-9; D gene ambiguous. The germline V and J ends were trimmed by 3 bases and 5 bases, with 11 bases remaining between them. The CDR3 runs 14 residues. CDR1 and CDR2 (germline): SEHNR, FQNEAQ (reference sequence). In DNA, the CDR3 is TGTGCCAGCAGCTTTAAGTCGGGTAACAATGAGCAGTTCTTC. Encoded protein: CASSFKSGNNEQFF.

This chain connects TRBV27 to TRBJ2-3; the D gene is possibly TRBD2 (6 bases). Germline assignment: CDR1 MNHEY and CDR2 SMNVEV (reference sequence). V lost 4 bases, J lost 1 base, and 18 bases lay in between. The CDR3 sequence is 17 residues long. The CDR3 loop is CASSWEGGFTGTDTQYF. The DNA of the CDR3 is TGTGCCAGCAGTTGGGAAGGAGGGTTTACAGGCACAGATACGCAGTATTTT.

CDR3 DNA: TGTGCCACCCGGACATACGACTACGAGCAGTACTTC. This encodes CATRTYDYEQYF. This chain joins TRBV28 and TRBJ2-7; TRBD1 is a possible D gene (5 bases). V was cut by 10 bases and J by 3 bases, with 13 bases left in between. The length of the CDR3 is 12 residues. The V gene's germline CDR1 is MDHEN and CDR2 SYDVKM.

The V gene is TRBV5-1, the J gene TRBJ1-2; tentative D call: TRBD1 (6 bases). The CDR3 is made up of 13 amino acids. Trimming took off 0 bases at V and 6 bases at J, with 9 bases between the two ends. Germline-derived CDR1 and CDR2 are SGHRS and YFSETQ. In nucleotides, the CDR3 is TGCGCCAGCAGCTTGGAGCCAGGGGATGGCTACACCTTC. Its translation: CASSLEPGDGYTF.